This T cell receptor beta chain emerged from a study of cytomegalovirus exposure and HLA in healthy donors (dated by TCRdb to 2017 to 2019). With respect to the entire study: The 670 or so repertoires of the first cohort and the 95 to 150 validation repertoires were produced on the same platform, according to a later analysis. The study combined high-throughput TCR immunosequencing, statistical association of individual TCRs with disease status, and machine learning to predict cytomegalovirus infection status. The study aimed to test whether cataloging public T cell receptors could reveal signatures of past pathogen exposure. Along with the approximately 600-subject first cohort, a separate validation cohort of around 120 different subjects was used.

With regard to this clone: Its specific antigen is unknown. There are no base qualities to consult, and no much larger clone falls within one base.

Donors formed part of the validation cohort, which comprised 120 subjects and was distinct from the first cohort of 666 subjects. The library came from the immunoSEQ multiplex PCR assay. The original pipeline was this. To diagnose cytomegalovirus status from the catalog of TCR beta chain sequences, a statistical classification framework was built. This is the immuneACCESS table as TCRdb keeps it, with only in-frame sequences that have V and J called. A part of the clones is gone; compared with another copy, unresolved V genes explain less than half, and the rest is unexplained. Clonal size and the V and J genes are those of that table, whereas D and trimming came from the DNA. In all, the sample holds approximately 170,000 clones, and about 89% of those were seen once. Jointly, the top ten make up roughly 3% of the sample. Study-wide findings and limitations: Cytomegalovirus status was reported to be diagnosed by the classifier with high specificity and sensitivity in both the original and validation cohorts. In vitro tests confirmed that a few of the cytomegalovirus-associated TCR beta chains recognize cytomegalovirus antigens. A total of fewer than 200 TCR beta chains were listed by the study as associated with cytomegalovirus. In a later analysis, TCRs clustered in the first cohort were found to also tend to co-occur in the 130 or so validation repertoires, with 90% to 95% of cluster scores above 0. Most TCR sequences were observed very rarely across donors, whereas some public TCRs were present in many individuals. According to the authors, the approach could potentially be generalized to other disease states and immunological phenotypes. A later analysis lacked HLA typing for the validation cohort, so it scored co-occurrence in that cohort across all 110 or so repertoires.

Relative to germline, V is 4 bases shorter and J is 0 bases shorter, with 12 bases between their ends. CDR1 and CDR2 are drawn from the germline V gene (reference sequence): LNHDA, SQIVND. Including the terminal cysteine and phenylalanine, the CDR3 comprises 15 residues. Here the CDR3 DNA is all that survives: 45 bases in frame from base 1. The receptor was derived from a woman aged 18 to 35 in good health and CMV-seropositive. Sequencing used PBMCs. Recombination connected TRBV19 to TRBJ1-1; TRBD1 is a possible D gene, resting on 6 matching bases. The DNA sequence follows: TGTGCCAGTAGTAGCCAGGGGACGGTGAACACTGAAGCTTTCTTT. Its coded protein is CASSSQGTVNTEAFF.